This TCR beta chain emerged from a study of beta chain features in type 1 diabetes. Overall study findings and caveats: Shortening that was moderate but significant affected the TCRB CDR3s of Type 1 diabetes patients in all four CD4+ subsets. Any role of HLA type in TCRB rearrangement remained unresolved here. The study found fewer insertions and more deletions at VDJ junctions in type 1 diabetes patients.

Isolated RNA was reverse transcribed in full, so expressed TCRB transcripts were sequenced. Produced via immunoSEQ multiplex PCR; TCRdb's table is partial and in-frame only. The sample carries roughly 330,000 clones, about 11% recorded once. The CDR3 extends over 17 amino acids. V was clipped by 1 base and J by 1 base; unmatched bases: 6. Germline V CDR1 and CDR2: SGHTA, FQGNSA. As regards this clone: The target antigen is unknown.

This clonotype was obtained from a woman aged 25 to 39 in good health. V and J are TRBV7-2 and TRBJ2-3; TRBD2 agrees at 9 bases. Sequencing was performed on naive CD4+ T cells from blood. The CDR3, as DNA: TGTGCCAGCAGCTTAGGGATAGCGGGAGCTCGCACAGATACGCAGTATTTT. Translation: CASSLGIAGARTDTQYF.